This entry is about one T cell receptor beta chain. The sample holds a few counts of this clonotype. Its binding antigen is unknown. Per-nucleotide qualities are absent, and no much larger clonotype sits a single base away. The sample originates from a study of T cells after yellow fever vaccination (dated by TCRdb to between 2018 and 2021). Concerning the study at large: Libraries from fractions with low cell numbers were prepared with the SMART-Seq v4 Ultra Low Input RNA kit. To follow T-cell clones before and after both primary and booster YFV17D yellow fever vaccination, bulk TCR alpha and beta repertoires underwent longitudinal sequencing. Two healthy male donors, one aged 18 to 29 and one aged 30 to 40 years, made up the cohort. Blood was collected at multiple timepoints before and after primary and secondary immunization, and bulk PBMC replicates and cell subsets were isolated. Broader findings and caveats from the paper: After the booster, most of the clones that had expanded following primary vaccination were detected again (almost 98% of CD4 and around 90% of CD8), which suggests that memory was broadly maintained. Only a couple of donors were included in the study, so the extent to which the findings can be generalized is limited. Computational filtering was needed because FACS-sorted repertoires could contain abundant contaminating clonotypes from the bulk population. The secondary T-cell response was found to be weaker but faster than the primary response, with a peak reached on day 5 rather than on day 15. A small fraction of clonotypes appeared in both the CD4 and CD8 compartments, likely as a result of convergent recombination.

TCR cDNA was made using 5'RACE template switching, a step that added a universal primer site and unique molecular identifiers. cDNA synthesis was primed from both the TCR alpha and TCR beta constant segments. Library amplification involved two PCR steps, and the second step added sample barcodes and sequencing adapters. Sequencing of libraries was done on Illumina HiSeq 2500 (2x100 bp) or NovaSeq (2x150 bp). As for the authors' bioinformatics: MIGEC handled demultiplexing of reads and collapsing into UMI consensus sequences, while MiXCR performed V(D)J alignment. Using edgeR on replicate PBMC samples, clonotypes were called vaccine-responding if FDR was below 0.01 and the log2 fold change was above 5 up to day 15. Each bulk clonotype was labeled CD4 or CD8 based on which sequenced repertoire, CD4 or CD8, contained the clonotype at higher abundance. TCRdb ran its own pipeline on the public reads, namely fastp trimming at Q25 and MiXCR clone calling, and kept in-frame beta chains. Here each entry gathers all rows of one CDR3 protein and keeps the most common genes and DNA. None of the V and J calls come from the authors' own analysis; TCRdb made them. A total of 250,000 to 300,000 distinct CDR3 sequences appear in this sample, over 10% of them only once. 0.4% to 0.65% of the sample comes from the top ten.

V and J are truncated by 7 bases and 3 bases respectively, leaving an intervening sequence of 13 bases. From its cysteine to its phenylalanine, the CDR3 spans 13 amino acids. The sequence is cut down to CDR3 DNA, 39 bases in frame from base 1. CDR1 and CDR2 are drawn from the germline V gene: MNHEY, SVGEGT. The meaning of the sample's treatment or condition label: live attenuated yellow fever vaccine strain. PBMCs were isolated from peripheral blood using a standard Ficoll-Paque protocol. CD4 and CD8 T-cell fractions were isolated with Dynabeads CD4 and CD8 positive selection kits. TriZol was used to extract RNA from bulk PBMCs, from CD4 and CD8 fractions, and from dextramer-positive and dextramer-negative fractions.

Here the chain combines TRBV6-2 or TRBV6-3 and TRBJ2-7; TRBD1 might be the D gene, on 6 matching bases. The sample in question was CD4+ T cells sorted from PBMCs, obtained 45 days after the yellow fever booster vaccination. This clonotype was obtained from a man aged 25-45 years who received the YFV17D yellow fever vaccine. Here is the DNA: TGTGCCAGCAACGACAGGTCGGGCTACGAGCAGTACTTC. It is translated as CASNDRSGYEQYF.